These 26 T cell receptor beta chains were all obtained from the same sample, sequenced in a study of shared clonotypes between healthy human individuals. Method: immunoSEQ multiplex PCR; TCRdb's copy keeps in-frame clones and lacks some. This sample has about 1 million clones; more than 65% occur once, and the top ten carry roughly 1.5%. The material sequenced was memory CD4+ T cells sorted from blood. Indicated subset: CD45RA-negative fraction. All receptors come from a man between 18 and 35 years old in good health.

The chain employs TRBV7-2 and TRBJ2-5, with a weak D call TRBD2 (6 bases). Germline CDR1 is SGHTA and CDR2 is FQGNSA. The V gene lost 1 base and the J gene lost 1 base, with 10 bases spanning the gap. This CDR3 region has 15 residues. For the CDR3, the DNA is TGTGCCAGCAGCTTAGGGTGGACTATCCAAGAGACCCAGTACTTC. Residues: CASSLGWTIQETQYF. The whole variable domain, filled in from reference TRBV7-2 and TRBJ2-5, reads GAGVSQSPSNKVTEKGKDVELRCDPISGHTALYWYRQSLGQGLEFLIYFQGNSAPDKSGLPSDRFSAERTGGSVSTLTIQRTQQEDSAVYLCASSLGWTIQETQYFGPGTRLLVL.

The count of this clone is one. The chain has TRBV2 and TRBJ2-7, with 7 bases lining up with TRBD1. CDR3 length: 12 amino acids. The V gene end was trimmed by 6 bases and the J gene end by 7 bases; junction bases not matched to a gene: 6. From germline, CDR1 is SNHLY and CDR2 FYNNEI. The CDR3 protein is CASRTGFREQYF. CDR3 DNA: TGTGCCAGCAGGACAGGGTTTCGGGAGCAGTACTTC.

The rearrangement uses TRBV5-1 and TRBJ2-5, with D perhaps assigned TRBD1 or TRBD2 (7 bases each). The CDR3 extends over 14 amino acids. The V end lost 4 bases, the J end lost 4 bases, and 14 bases lay between the germline ends. Germline V gene sequence: CDR1 SGHRS, CDR2 YFSETQ. The CDR3 reads CASSRDREGETQYF. The CDR3 nucleotides are TGCGCCAGCAGCCGAGACAGGGAGGGAGAGACCCAGTACTTC.

The CDR3 sequence is CSVAVGTGNTEAFF. CDR3 in DNA: TGCAGCGTGGCTGTCGGGACAGGCAATACTGAAGCTTTCTTT. The chain uses TRBV29-1 and TRBJ1-1; 8 bases line up with TRBD1. The CDR3 runs 14 residues. V lost 6 bases, J lost 5 bases, and 11 bases stayed unmatched. Germline V gene sequence: CDR1 SQVTM, CDR2 ANQGSEA. Full variable domain (remainder filled in from reference TRBV29-1 and TRBJ1-1): SAVISQKPSRDICQRGTSLTIQCQVDSQVTMMFWYRQQPGQSLTLIATANQGSEATYESGFVIDKFPISRPNLTFSTLTVSNMSPEDSSIYLCSVAVGTGNTEAFFGQGTRLTVV.

V is TRBV29-1 and J is TRBJ2-7, with D possibly being TRBD2 (7 bases). Trimming removed 3 bases at V and 5 bases at J, with 17 bases between. Germline CDR1 SQVTM, CDR2 ANQGSEA. The CDR3 consists of 14 residues. This CDR3 reads CSVETKAGADEQYF. For the CDR3, the DNA is TGCAGCGTTGAGACCAAGGCGGGGGCCGACGAGCAGTACTTC.

The chain couples TRBV6-6 to TRBJ1-2; weak D call: TRBD1 (6 bases). CDR1 and CDR2 (germline): MNHNY, SVGAGI (reference sequence). CDR3 length: 15 amino acids. The V and J ends lost 4 bases and 2 bases respectively, with 14 bases between them. DNA for the CDR3: TGTGCCAGCAGTTCTTACTATACAGGGAACTATGGCTACACCTTC. This gives the protein CASSSYYTGNYGYTF.

V usage is TRBV4-2 and J usage is TRBJ1-6; no clear D gene. Germline assignment: CDR1 LGHNA and CDR2 YNFKEQ. The CDR3 is 18 residues long. The V end was cut by 0 bases, the J end by 0 bases, with 12 bases between. The DNA of the CDR3 is TGTGCCAGCAGCCAAGATCCGGGCTTTAGCTCCTATAATTCACCCCTCCACTTT. It yields the protein CASSQDPGFSSYNSPLHF.

This chain links TRBV19 with TRBJ1-6; TRBD1 matches at 8 bases. Trimming removed 7 bases from V and 5 bases from J; junction bases left unmatched: 7. In germline, CDR1 is LNHDA, CDR2 SQIVND (reference sequence). The CDR3 has 15 residues. The CDR3 DNA sequence: TGTGCCAGTAACCAGGGGGCTTGGGATAATTCACCCCTCCACTTT. This translates into CASNQGAWDNSPLHF.

The gene calls are TRBV7-9 and TRBJ1-2; D ambiguous. The CDR3 is made up of 12 amino acids. The V and J ends lost 3 bases and 4 bases respectively, with 6 bases between them. The germline V gene has CDR1 SEHNR and CDR2 FQNEAQ (reference sequence). The CDR3: CASSLNFYGYTF. CDR3 DNA sequence: TGTGCCAGCAGCTTGAACTTCTATGGCTACACCTTC. The full variable domain, in which reference TRBV7-9 and TRBJ1-2 provide the parts outside the CDR3, is DTGVSQNPRHKITKRGQNVTFRCDPISEHNRLYWYRQTLGQGPEFLTYFQNEAQLEKSRLLSDRFSAERPKGSFSTLEIQRTEQGDSAMYLCASSLNFYGYTFGSGTRLTVV.

The V and J genes are TRBV7-8 and TRBJ1-2; TRBD1 aligns across 8 bases. The junction had 7 bases not matched to a gene; V was cut back by 5 bases and J by 8 bases. This CDR3 spans 13 amino acids. Looked up from germline, CDR1 is SGHVS and CDR2 is FQNEAQ. CDR3 sequence reads: CASSQDRVGGYTF. Here the CDR3 DNA reads TGTGCCAGCAGCCAGGACAGGGTGGGCGGCTACACCTTC.

This chain joins TRBV5-5 and TRBJ1-5; D not certain. Germline V gene data show CDR1 as SGHKS and CDR2 as YYEKEE (reference sequence). Trimming removed 4 bases at V and 0 bases at J, with 11 bases between. The CDR3 covers 15 residues. The CDR3 nucleotides are TGTGCCAGCAGCGCTGACACGGTTAGCAATCAGCCCCAGCATTTT. Translation: CASSADTVSNQPQHF.

This chain links TRBV18 with TRBJ1-5; the match to TRBD1 covers 10 bases. This CDR3 comprises 14 residues. From germline, CDR1 is KGHSH and CDR2 LQKENI. V was clipped by 5 bases and J by 6 bases; unmatched bases: 4. This CDR3 is CASSSGTGVQPQHF. The CDR3 coding sequence is TGTGCCAGCTCATCCGGGACAGGGGTTCAGCCCCAGCATTTT.

This chain uses TRBV30 with TRBJ2-5, with D possibly TRBD1 on 5 matching bases. The V gene's germline CDR1 is GTSNPN and CDR2 SVGIG (reference sequence). The V end was cut by 4 bases, the J end by 2 bases, with 14 bases between. The length of the CDR3 is 14 residues. CDR3 nucleotides: TGTGCCTGGACCCTGACAGCACTTCAAGAGACCCAGTACTTC. It yields the protein CAWTLTALQETQYF. The full variable domain, completed using reference TRBV30 and TRBJ2-5, is SQTIHQWPATLVQPVGSPLSLECTVEGTSNPNLYWYRQAAGRGLQLLFYSVGIGQISSEVPQNLSASRPQDRQFILSSKKLLLSDSGFYLCAWTLTALQETQYFGPGTRLLVL.

The chain employs TRBV5-6 and TRBJ1-5; D call uncertain. CDR3 size: 14 residues. The V end was cut by 1 base, the J end by 0 bases, with 5 bases between. Germline CDR1 and CDR2: SGHDT and YYEEEE. The CDR3 sequence: CASSLSDSNQPQHF. CDR3 in DNA: TGTGCCAGCAGCTTGTCGGATAGCAATCAGCCCCAGCATTTT.

This clone was counted a few times. Germline is not matched at one junction end, which may reflect a read error. The chain uses TRBV7-7 and TRBJ2-1, with a weak D call TRBD1 (5 bases). Germline assignment: CDR1 SSHAT and CDR2 FNYEAQ (reference sequence). The CDR3 covers 15 residues. The CDR3 DNA reads TGTGCTAGCACCCCAATATCAGGGCCTGGTAATGAGCAGTTCTTC. As protein: CASTPISGPGNEQFF. Full variable domain (remainder filled in from reference TRBV7-7 and TRBJ2-1): GAGVSQSPRYKVTKRGQDVTLRCDPISSHATLYWYQQALGQGPEFLTYFNYEAQPDKSGLPSDRFSAERPEGSISTLTIQRTEQRDSAMYRCASTPISGPGNEQFFGPGTRLTVL.

This clone was recorded many times. This rearrangement joins TRBV6-5 to TRBJ1-5; D uncertain. This CDR3 is 14 amino acids long. The germline gives CDR1 MNHEY, CDR2 SVGAGI. The V end was cut by 3 bases, the J end by 0 bases, with 6 bases between. DNA of the CDR3: TGTGCCAGCAGTTATGGAGTTAGCAATCAGCCCCAGCATTTT. It specifies CASSYGVSNQPQHF.

The chain couples TRBV12-5 to TRBJ1-6; D remains ambiguous. This CDR3 comprises 14 residues. CDR1 LGHNT and CDR2 FRNRAP come from the germline V gene. V was clipped by 6 bases and J by 7 bases, with 13 bases between them. CDR3: CASGPQSGNSPLHF. The CDR3 DNA is TGTGCTAGTGGCCCCCAATCAGGAAATTCACCCCTCCACTTT.

V gene TRBV7-2 combines with J gene TRBJ2-7; D is perhaps TRBD1 (6 bases). From germline, CDR1 is SGHTA and CDR2 FQGNSA. The CDR3 has 14 amino acids. Between the trimmed V and J ends, which lost 5 bases and 2 bases, there was a span of 13 bases. CDR3 sequence (DNA): TGTGCCAGCAGCAGAGAACAGGGAGCCTACGAGCAGTACTTC. Translating gives CASSREQGAYEQYF.

This clone was seen once. The J gene is TRBJ1-2, the V gene TRBV5-4, with TRBD1 matching over 9 bases. Germline lookup yields CDR1 SGHNT and CDR2 YYREEE (reference sequence). This CDR3 spans 16 amino acids. Trimming took 0 bases from V and 5 from J; bases not matched to a gene: 8. The CDR3 DNA follows: TGTGCCAGCAGCTTGGCTATAGGGACAGGGAAGTATGGCTACACCTTC. As protein: CASSLAIGTGKYGYTF.

This clone was counted a single time. V is TRBV5-1 and J is TRBJ1-6, with D perhaps TRBD1 (5 bases). The CDR3 has 13 amino acids. V was clipped by 3 bases and J by 15 bases, with 16 bases between them. Per germline, CDR1 SGHRS and CDR2 YFSETQ. CDR3 in amino acids: CASSSVGDSLLHF. CDR3 sequence (DNA): TGCGCCAGCAGCTCGGTAGGTGACAGTCTCCTCCACTTT.

The chain uses TRBV11-3 and TRBJ1-1; tentatively, D is TRBD1 (5 bases). Germline CDR1 is SGHNT and CDR2 is YENEEA. Trimming removed 5 bases from V and 5 bases from J, with 12 bases in between. CDR3 length equals 13 residues. The CDR3 region is CASSPSGGTEAFF. DNA for the CDR3: TGTGCCAGCAGCCCGAGTGGGGGGACTGAAGCTTTCTTT.

V and J are TRBV15 and TRBJ1-2, with TRBD1 matching 12 bases. Germline CDR1 LNHNV, CDR2 YYDKDF (reference sequence). This CDR3 is 16 amino acids long. V was pared by 3 bases and J by 4 bases, with 6 bases of the junction left unmatched. The CDR3 bases are TGTGCCACCAGCAGGGGCGGGACAGGGGGCGCCTATGGCTACACCTTC. The encoded protein is CATSRGGTGGAYGYTF. Complete variable domain (other parts from reference TRBV15 and TRBJ1-2): DAMVIQNPRYQVTQFGKPVTLSCSQTLNHNVMYWYQQKSSQAPKLLFHYYDKDFNNEADTPDNFQSRRPNTSFCFLDIRSPGLGDTAMYLCATSRGGTGGAYGYTFGSGTRLTVV.

The V and J genes are TRBV9 and TRBJ2-5; 10 bases align to TRBD2. The CDR3 spans 18 residues. V lost 4 bases, J lost 6 bases, and 18 bases stayed unmatched. Germline lookup yields CDR1 SGDLS and CDR2 YYNGEE. CDR3 sequence: CASSPQGTSVSRGKTQYF. The CDR3 DNA reads TGTGCCAGCAGCCCCCAAGGGACTAGCGTATCCCGAGGAAAGACCCAGTACTTC. Full variable domain (remainder filled in from reference TRBV9 and TRBJ2-5): DSGVTQTPKHLITATGQRVTLRCSPRSGDLSVYWYQQSLDQGLQFLIQYYNGEERAKGNILERFSAQQFPDLHSELNLSSLELGDSALYFCASSPQGTSVSRGKTQYFGPGTRLLVL.

In its sample, this clone was seen a few times. The chain employs TRBV5-5 and TRBJ1-6, with D perhaps TRBD1 (5 bases). The germline V gene encodes CDR1 SGHKS and CDR2 YYEKEE (reference sequence). Trimming took 2 bases from V and 10 from J, leaving 13 bases between them. The CDR3 is 14 residues long. CDR3 in amino acids: CASSFPGLGSPLHF. The CDR3 coding sequence is TGTGCCAGCAGCTTCCCGGGGCTAGGATCACCCCTCCACTTT.

The chain has TRBV7-2 and TRBJ2-7; D is tentatively TRBD1 or TRBD2 (5 bases each). From germline, CDR1 is SGHTA and CDR2 FQGNSA. Trimming shortened V by 7 bases and J by 2 bases, and 12 bases separated the two germline ends. This CDR3 has 13 residues. CDR3 loop: CASTLGPAYEQYF. The CDR3 coding sequence is TGTGCCAGCACCTTGGGACCCGCCTACGAGCAGTACTTC.

This chain connects TRBV7-9 to TRBJ2-1, with 8 nucleotides matching TRBD2. From germline, CDR1 is SEHNR and CDR2 FQNEAQ (reference sequence). This CDR3 comprises 15 residues. Trimming cost V 1 base and J 5 bases; bases outside gene matches: 4. CDR3: CASSLGSGANNEQFF. CDR3 sequence (DNA): TGTGCCAGCAGCTTAGGTAGCGGGGCAAACAATGAGCAGTTCTTC. The full variable domain, with the rest looked up from reference TRBV7-9 and TRBJ2-1, is DTGVSQNPRHKITKRGQNVTFRCDPISEHNRLYWYRQTLGQGPEFLTYFQNEAQLEKSRLLSDRFSAERPKGSFSTLEIQRTEQGDSAMYLCASSLGSGANNEQFFGPGTRLTVL.